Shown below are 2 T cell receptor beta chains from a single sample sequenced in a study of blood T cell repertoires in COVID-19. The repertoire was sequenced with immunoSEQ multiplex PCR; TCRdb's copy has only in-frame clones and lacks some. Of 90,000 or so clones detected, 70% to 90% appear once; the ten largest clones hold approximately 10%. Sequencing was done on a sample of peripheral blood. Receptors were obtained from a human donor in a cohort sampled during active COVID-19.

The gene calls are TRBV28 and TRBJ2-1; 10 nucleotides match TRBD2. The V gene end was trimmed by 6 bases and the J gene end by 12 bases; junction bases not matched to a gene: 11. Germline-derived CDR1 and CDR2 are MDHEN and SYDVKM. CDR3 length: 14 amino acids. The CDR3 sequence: CASRARLAGARQFF. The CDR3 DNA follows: TGTGCCAGCAGGGCCAGGCTAGCGGGAGCTCGGCAGTTCTTC. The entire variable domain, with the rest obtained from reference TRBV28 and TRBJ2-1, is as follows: DVKVTQSSRYLVKRTGEKVFLECVQDMDHENMFWYRQDPGLGLRLIYFSYDVKMKEKGDIPEGYSVSREKKERFSLILESASTNQTSMYLCASRARLAGARQFFGPGTRLTVL.

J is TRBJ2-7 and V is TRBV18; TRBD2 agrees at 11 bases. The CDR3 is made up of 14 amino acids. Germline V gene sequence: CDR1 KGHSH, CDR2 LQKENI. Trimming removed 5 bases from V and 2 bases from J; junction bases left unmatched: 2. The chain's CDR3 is CASSISGRAYEQYF. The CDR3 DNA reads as TGTGCCAGCTCAATTAGCGGGAGGGCCTACGAGCAGTACTTC. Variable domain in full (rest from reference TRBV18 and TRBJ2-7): NAGVMQNPRHLVRRRGQEARLRCSPMKGHSHVYWYRQLPEEGLKFMVYLQKENIIDESGMPKERFSAEFPKEGPSILRIQQVVRGDSAAYFCASSISGRAYEQYFGPGTRLTVT.